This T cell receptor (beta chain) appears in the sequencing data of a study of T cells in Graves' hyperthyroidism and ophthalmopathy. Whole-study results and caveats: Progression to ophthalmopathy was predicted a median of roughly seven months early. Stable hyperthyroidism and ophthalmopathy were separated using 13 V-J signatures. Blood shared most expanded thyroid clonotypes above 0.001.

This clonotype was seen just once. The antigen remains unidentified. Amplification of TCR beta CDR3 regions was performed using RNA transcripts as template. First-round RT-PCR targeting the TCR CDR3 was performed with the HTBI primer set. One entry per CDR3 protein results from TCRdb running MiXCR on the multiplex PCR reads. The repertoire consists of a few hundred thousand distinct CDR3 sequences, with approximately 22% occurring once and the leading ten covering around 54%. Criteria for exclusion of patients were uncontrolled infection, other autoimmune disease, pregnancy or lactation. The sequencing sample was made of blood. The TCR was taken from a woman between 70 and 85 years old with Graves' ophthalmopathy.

Here the CDR3 reads CASSQDLTRTGVVTEAFF. In DNA form, the CDR3 reads TGCGCCAGCAGCCAAGATCTTACCCGGACAGGGGTTGTGACTGAAGCTTTCTTT. V gene TRBV4-3 combines with J gene TRBJ1-1; TRBD1 matches 9 bases. The CDR3 totals 18 residues. The V gene end was trimmed by 0 bases and the J gene end by 5 bases; junction bases not matched to a gene: 13. The V gene's germline CDR1 is LGHNA and CDR2 YSLEER.